The 17 T cell receptor beta chains below were found in one sample sequenced in a study of cytomegalovirus exposure and HLA in healthy donors. The PCR used 60 Vbeta and 13 Jbeta primers. Some clones are missing from TCRdb's copy, which holds only in-frame ones; the method was immunoSEQ multiplex PCR. The sample yields approximately 84,000 clones, around four fifths seen once. Material: PBMCs. The receptors were gathered from a male donor in good health and CMV-seropositive.

This clone came up a few times. The gene calls are TRBV4-1 and TRBJ1-2; 8 bases align to TRBD1. There are 17 residues in the CDR3. From germline, CDR1 is MGHRA and CDR2 YSYEKL. The J segment lost 6 bases and the V segment lost 4 bases, leaving 16 bases of the junction unmatched. The CDR3 loop reads CASSPPDTPTGAHGYTF. In nucleotides, the CDR3 is TGCGCCAGCAGCCCCCCCGATACTCCGACAGGGGCTCATGGCTACACCTTC.

V is TRBV18 and J is TRBJ1-4; D is uncertain. Germline-derived CDR1 and CDR2 are KGHSH and LQKENI. The CDR3 sequence is 14 residues long. V was shortened by 5 bases and J by 4 bases, with 11 bases between the two germline ends. CDR3 DNA sequence: TGTGCCAGCTCATACATGCGCGGTAATGAAAAACTGTTTTTT. Amino acid sequence: CASSYMRGNEKLFF. The whole variable domain, remainder taken from reference TRBV18 and TRBJ1-4, is NAGVMQNPRHLVRRRGQEARLRCSPMKGHSHVYWYRQLPEEGLKFMVYLQKENIIDESGMPKERFSAEFPKEGPSILRIQQVVRGDSAAYFCASSYMRGNEKLFFGSGTQLSVL.

This sequence joins TRBV30 and TRBJ1-4; weak D call: TRBD1 (6 bases). Germline values: CDR1 GTSNPN, CDR2 SVGIG (reference sequence). The CDR3 runs 16 residues. Trimming took 1 base from V and 8 from J, leaving 20 bases between them. The CDR3 DNA follows: TGTGCCTGGAGTGCGATCCCAGTGTGGACAGAAGAAAAACTGTTTTTT. This gives the protein CAWSAIPVWTEEKLFF.

The rearrangement uses TRBV4-1 and TRBJ1-2; 9 bases are shared with TRBD1. J was trimmed by 4 bases and V by 0 bases; bases with no gene match: 9. Per the germline V gene, CDR1 is MGHRA and CDR2 is YSYEKL. The CDR3 runs 17 residues. CDR3 bases: TGCGCCAGCAGCCAAGAAGGCCGTGGACAGGGGACCTATGGCTACACCTTC. This translates into CASSQEGRGQGTYGYTF.

This clone was observed a single time. The chain joins TRBV9 to TRBJ2-5; D call uncertain. V was cut by 0 bases and J by 4 bases, with 4 bases left in between. The germline gives CDR1 SGDLS, CDR2 YYNGEE. This CDR3 has 12 amino acids. The CDR3 sequence is CASSVVGETQYF. The CDR3, as DNA: TGTGCCAGCAGCGTAGTCGGAGAGACCCAGTACTTC.

This sequence joins TRBV27 and TRBJ2-7; 16 bases are a match to TRBD2. CDR1 and CDR2 from the germline V gene are MNHEY and SMNVEV (reference sequence). V lost 6 bases and J lost 2; bases outside the gene matches: 4. The CDR3 totals 16 residues. The CDR3 protein is CASRGLAGGGAYEQYF. The CDR3 DNA reads as TGTGCCAGCAGGGGACTAGCGGGAGGGGGGGCCTACGAGCAGTACTTC.

This clone was found once. The gene calls are TRBV7-2 and TRBJ2-3, with TRBD2 matching 14 bases. From germline, CDR1 is SGHTA and CDR2 FQGNSA. The CDR3 is made up of 18 amino acids. V trimming: 5 bases; J trimming: 6 bases; junction bases outside the gene matches: 13. In DNA, the CDR3 is TGTGCCAGCAGCCCCTGGGAGGGACTAGCGGGAGAACGTGATACGCAGTATTTT. The encoded protein is CASSPWEGLAGERDTQYF.

The chain combines TRBV19 with TRBJ1-2; 8 bases map to TRBD1. V lost 4 bases, J lost 2 bases, and 3 bases stayed unmatched. The CDR3 totals 14 residues. CDR1 LNHDA and CDR2 SQIVND come from the germline V gene (reference sequence). CDR3: CASSRQGSNYGYTF. The CDR3 DNA follows: TGTGCCAGTAGTAGACAGGGGTCAAACTATGGCTACACCTTC.

In nucleotides, the CDR3 is TGTGCCAGCAGCCGGGAACAGTTGGCGGGCACCGGGGAGCTGTTTTTT. Protein product: CASSREQLAGTGELFF. The rearrangement uses TRBV7-3 and TRBJ2-2; D possibly corresponds to TRBD2 (5 bases). Germline V gene sequence: CDR1 SGHTA, CDR2 FQGTGA. The CDR3 runs to 16 residues. V was pared by 5 bases and J by 4 bases, with 17 bases between.

In its sample, this clone was seen a few times. The rearrangement uses TRBV5-1 and TRBJ2-6; 7 nucleotides line up with TRBD1. V lost 6 bases and J lost 2; bases outside the gene matches: 5. The CDR3 sequence is 15 residues long. CDR1 is SGHRS, CDR2 YFSETQ, per germline. Here the CDR3 DNA reads TGCGCCAGCACCTTTACAGGGGCTGGGGCCAACGTCCTGACTTTC. Translation: CASTFTGAGANVLTF.

The CDR3 nucleotides are TGCGCCAGCGGGAGGGGATACAACAATGAGCAGTTCTTC. Translated: CASGRGYNNEQFF. This chain connects TRBV5-1 to TRBJ2-1; 7 nucleotides agree with TRBD2. Germline CDR1 is SGHRS and CDR2 is YFSETQ. Trimming at V came to 7 bases and at J to 5 bases, leaving 6 bases not matched to a gene. This CDR3 is 13 amino acids long.

CDR3 nucleotide sequence: TGTGCCAGCAGTGAGAACCGGGCAGGGGGCGAAAAACTGTTTTTT. It specifies CASSENRAGGEKLFF. The V gene is TRBV2, the J gene TRBJ1-4; 8 nucleotides align to TRBD1. This CDR3 has 15 amino acids. After removal of 3 bases from V and 8 bases from J, the junction contained 8 bases not matched to a gene. Germline V gene data show CDR1 as SNHLY and CDR2 as FYNNEI.

The V gene is TRBV7-3, the J gene TRBJ1-1; 8 bases are a match to TRBD1. This CDR3 is 15 amino acids long. The V gene's germline CDR1 is SGHTA and CDR2 FQGTGA. Trimming removed 1 base from V and 7 bases from J; junction bases left unmatched: 8. CDR3 sequence (DNA): TGTGCCAGCAGCTTAATGCCAGGGGGCGGCAGTGAAGCTTTCTTT. Translated, it gives CASSLMPGGGSEAFF.

The chain employs TRBV2 and TRBJ2-7; 9 positions agree with TRBD1. Trimming took 2 bases from V and 4 from J; bases not matched to a gene: 12. There are 17 residues in the CDR3. Germline CDR1 SNHLY, CDR2 FYNNEI. CDR3 loop: CASSETLRTGESYEQYF. The DNA of the CDR3 is TGTGCCAGCAGTGAAACTTTAAGGACAGGGGAGTCTTACGAGCAGTACTTC.

The rearrangement joins TRBV4-1 to TRBJ2-2, with a possible D match to TRBD1 (5 bases). Between the trimmed V and J ends, which lost 4 bases and 0 bases, there was a span of 15 bases. The length of the CDR3 is 17 residues. The V gene's germline CDR1 is MGHRA and CDR2 YSYEKL. CDR3 loop: CASSRQTGPANTGELFF. The CDR3 DNA reads TGCGCCAGCAGCCGTCAAACAGGCCCCGCGAACACCGGGGAGCTGTTTTTT.

The chain is built from TRBV18 and TRBJ2-7, with 11 bases identical to TRBD1. Germline V gives CDR1 KGHSH, CDR2 LQKENI. Trimming took 0 bases from V and 7 from J; bases not matched to a gene: 8. The CDR3 totals 16 residues. CDR3 bases: TGTGCCAGCTCACCACCGCTGGGGACAGGGGGAGGGGAGCAGTACTTC. Translated: CASSPPLGTGGGEQYF.

This clone was recorded only once. Other DNA sequences of this sample code for an identical CDR3. The gene calls are TRBV13 and TRBJ2-5; 15 nucleotides match TRBD2. Germline V gene lookup returns CDR1 PRHDT and CDR2 FYEKMQ (reference sequence). V shed 3 bases and J 2 bases; nucleotides not matched to a gene: 4. The CDR3 length is 17 residues. The CDR3 nucleotides read TGTGCCAGCAGCTTGGGGACTAGCGGGAGGAGGCAAGAGACCCAGTACTTC. Translated, it gives CASSLGTSGRRQETQYF. The entire variable domain, with the rest obtained from reference TRBV13 and TRBJ2-5, is as follows: AAGVIQSPRHLIKEKRETATLKCYPIPRHDTVYWYQQGPGQDPQFLISFYEKMQSDKGSIPDRFSAQQFSDYHSELNMSSLELGDSALYFCASSLGTSGRRQETQYFGPGTRLLVL.